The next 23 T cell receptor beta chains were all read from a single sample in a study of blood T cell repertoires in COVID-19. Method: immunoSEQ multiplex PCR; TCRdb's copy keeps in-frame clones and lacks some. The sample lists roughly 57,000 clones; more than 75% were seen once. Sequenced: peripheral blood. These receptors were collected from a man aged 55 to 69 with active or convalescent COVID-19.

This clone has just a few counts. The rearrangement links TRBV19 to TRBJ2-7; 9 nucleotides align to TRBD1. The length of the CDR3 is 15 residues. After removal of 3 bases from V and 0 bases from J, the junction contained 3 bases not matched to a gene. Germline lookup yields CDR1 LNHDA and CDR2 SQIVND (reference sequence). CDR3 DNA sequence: TGTGCCAGTAGTATCCGGACAGGGGCCTCCTACGAGCAGTACTTC. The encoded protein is CASSIRTGASYEQYF.

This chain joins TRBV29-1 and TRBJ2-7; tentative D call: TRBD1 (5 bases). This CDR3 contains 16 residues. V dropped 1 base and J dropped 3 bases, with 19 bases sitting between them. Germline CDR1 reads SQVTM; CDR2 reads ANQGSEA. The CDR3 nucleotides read TGCAGCGTTGAAGTAAACGGTAAGGACGGACACTACGAGCAGTACTTC. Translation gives CSVEVNGKDGHYEQYF.

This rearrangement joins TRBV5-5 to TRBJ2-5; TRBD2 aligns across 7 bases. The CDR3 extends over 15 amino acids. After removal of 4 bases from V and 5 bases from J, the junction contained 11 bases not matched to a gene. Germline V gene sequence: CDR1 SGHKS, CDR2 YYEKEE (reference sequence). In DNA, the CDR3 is TGTGCCAGCAGCCCACCCGGGGGGAGGATGGAGACCCAGTACTTC. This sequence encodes CASSPPGGRMETQYF.

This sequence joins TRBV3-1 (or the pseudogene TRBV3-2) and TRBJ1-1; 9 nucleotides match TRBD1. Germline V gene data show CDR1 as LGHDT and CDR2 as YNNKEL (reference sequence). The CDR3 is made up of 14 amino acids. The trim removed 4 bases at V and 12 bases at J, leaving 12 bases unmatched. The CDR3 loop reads CASSLRGQGMRTFF. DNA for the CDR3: TGTGCCAGCAGCCTTCGGGGACAGGGTATGAGAACTTTCTTT.

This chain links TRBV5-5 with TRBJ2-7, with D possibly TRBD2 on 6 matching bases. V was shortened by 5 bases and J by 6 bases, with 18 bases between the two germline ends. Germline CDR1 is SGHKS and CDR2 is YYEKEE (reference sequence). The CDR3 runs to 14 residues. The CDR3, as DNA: TGTGCCAGCAGGAGAGAGGGACTTCCCCCCGAGCAGTACTTC. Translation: CASRREGLPPEQYF.

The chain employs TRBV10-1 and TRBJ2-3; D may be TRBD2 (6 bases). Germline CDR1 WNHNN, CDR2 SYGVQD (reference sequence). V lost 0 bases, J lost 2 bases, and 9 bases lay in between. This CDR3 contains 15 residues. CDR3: CASSESRGYTDTQYF. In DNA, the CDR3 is TGCGCCAGCAGTGAGTCGCGGGGATACACAGATACGCAGTATTTT.

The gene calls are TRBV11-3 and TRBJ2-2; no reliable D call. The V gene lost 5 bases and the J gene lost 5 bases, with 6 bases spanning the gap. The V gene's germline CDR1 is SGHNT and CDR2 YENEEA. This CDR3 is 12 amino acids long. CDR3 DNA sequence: TGTGCCAGCAGCCCTCTTACCGGGGAGCTGTTTTTT. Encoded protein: CASSPLTGELFF.

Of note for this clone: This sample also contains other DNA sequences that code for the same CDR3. In nucleotides, the CDR3 is TGTGCCAGCAGCGTAGACAGTAGCAATCAGCCCCAGCATTTT. Protein product: CASSVDSSNQPQHF. The rearrangement uses TRBV9 and TRBJ1-5; no firm D call. The germline V gene has CDR1 SGDLS and CDR2 YYNGEE. Trimming pared 0 bases from V and 0 bases from J, leaving 4 bases between. This CDR3 spans 14 amino acids. Variable domain in full (rest from reference TRBV9 and TRBJ1-5): DSGVTQTPKHLITATGQRVTLRCSPRSGDLSVYWYQQSLDQGLQFLIQYYNGEERAKGNILERFSAQQFPDLHSELNLSSLELGDSALYFCASSVDSSNQPQHFGDGTRLSIL.

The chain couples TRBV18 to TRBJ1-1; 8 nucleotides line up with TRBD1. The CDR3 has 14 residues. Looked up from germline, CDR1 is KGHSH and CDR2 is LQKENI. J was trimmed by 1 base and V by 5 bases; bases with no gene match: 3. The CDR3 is CASSSDRGNTEAFF. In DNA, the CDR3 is TGTGCCAGCTCATCCGACAGGGGGAACACTGAAGCTTTCTTT.

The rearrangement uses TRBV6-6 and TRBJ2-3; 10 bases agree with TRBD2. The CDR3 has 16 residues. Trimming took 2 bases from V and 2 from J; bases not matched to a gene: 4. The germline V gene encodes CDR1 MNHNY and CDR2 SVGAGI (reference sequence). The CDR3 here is CASSYGLADLTDTQYF. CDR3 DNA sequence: TGTGCCAGCAGTTACGGACTAGCGGACCTCACAGATACGCAGTATTTT.

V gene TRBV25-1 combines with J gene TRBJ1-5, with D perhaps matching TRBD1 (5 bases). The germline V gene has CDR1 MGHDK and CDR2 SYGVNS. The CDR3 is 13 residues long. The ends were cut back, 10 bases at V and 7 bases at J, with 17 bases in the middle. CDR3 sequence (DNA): TGTGCCACCCAGGGCCCGTTTAACCAGCCCCAGCATTTT. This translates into CATQGPFNQPQHF.

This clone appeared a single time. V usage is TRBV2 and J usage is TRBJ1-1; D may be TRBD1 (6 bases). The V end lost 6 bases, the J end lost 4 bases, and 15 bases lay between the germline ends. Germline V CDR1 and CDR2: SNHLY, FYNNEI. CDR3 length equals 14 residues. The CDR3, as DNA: TGTGCCAGCAGGCCACAGGGTAGGGGCACTGAAGCTTTCTTT. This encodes CASRPQGRGTEAFF.

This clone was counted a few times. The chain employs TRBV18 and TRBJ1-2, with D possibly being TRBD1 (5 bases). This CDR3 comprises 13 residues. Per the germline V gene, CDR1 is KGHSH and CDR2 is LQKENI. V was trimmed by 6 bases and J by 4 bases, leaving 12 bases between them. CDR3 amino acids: CASSETESYGYTF. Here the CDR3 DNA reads TGTGCCAGCTCCGAGACAGAGTCCTATGGCTACACCTTC.

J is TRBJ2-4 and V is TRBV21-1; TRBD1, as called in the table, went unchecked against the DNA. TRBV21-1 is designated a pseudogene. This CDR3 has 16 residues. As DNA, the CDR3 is TGTGCCAGCAGCGCCTGGGAAGGGGACACTCTCGACATTCAGTACTTC. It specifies CASSAWEGDTLDIQYF.

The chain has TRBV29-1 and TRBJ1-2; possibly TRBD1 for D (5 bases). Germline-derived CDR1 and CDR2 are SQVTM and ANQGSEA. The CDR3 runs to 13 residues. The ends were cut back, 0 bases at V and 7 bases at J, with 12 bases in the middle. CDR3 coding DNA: TGCAGCGTTGAAGATTCGCAGGGTGGTGGCTACACCTTC. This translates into CSVEDSQGGGYTF.

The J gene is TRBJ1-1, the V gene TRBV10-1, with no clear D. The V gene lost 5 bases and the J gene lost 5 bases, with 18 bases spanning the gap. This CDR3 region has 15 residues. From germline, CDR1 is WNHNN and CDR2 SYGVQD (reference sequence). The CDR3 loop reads CASSTGLEIKTEAFF. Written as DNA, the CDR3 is TGCGCCAGCAGTACCGGGTTGGAGATAAAGACTGAAGCTTTCTTT.

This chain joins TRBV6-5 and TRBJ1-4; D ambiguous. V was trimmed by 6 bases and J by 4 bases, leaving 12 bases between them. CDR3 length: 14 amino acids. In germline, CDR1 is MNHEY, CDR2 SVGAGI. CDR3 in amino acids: CASSVTEFNEKLFF. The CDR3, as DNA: TGTGCCAGCAGCGTGACGGAGTTTAATGAAAAACTGTTTTTT.

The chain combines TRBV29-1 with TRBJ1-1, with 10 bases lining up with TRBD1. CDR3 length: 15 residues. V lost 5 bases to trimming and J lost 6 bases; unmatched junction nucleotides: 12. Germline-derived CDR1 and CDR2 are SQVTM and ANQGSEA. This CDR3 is CSVIGTGAFVSEAFF. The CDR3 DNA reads TGCAGCGTTATCGGGACAGGGGCCTTTGTTTCTGAAGCTTTCTTT.

CDR3 sequence (DNA): TGTGCCAGCACCATAGCGGGGGCCACTGGGGCCAACGTCCTGACTTTC. It specifies CASTIAGATGANVLTF. This chain links TRBV28 with TRBJ2-6; 9 nucleotides align to TRBD2. Unmatched junction bases numbered 6, after V lost 7 bases and J lost 2 bases. Germline V gene lookup returns CDR1 MDHEN and CDR2 SYDVKM. The CDR3 is 16 amino acids.

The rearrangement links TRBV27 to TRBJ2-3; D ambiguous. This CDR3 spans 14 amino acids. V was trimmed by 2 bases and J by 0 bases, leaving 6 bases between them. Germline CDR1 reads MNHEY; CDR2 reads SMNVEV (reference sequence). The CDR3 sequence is CASSLEISTDTQYF. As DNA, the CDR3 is TGTGCCAGCAGTTTAGAGATAAGCACAGATACGCAGTATTTT.

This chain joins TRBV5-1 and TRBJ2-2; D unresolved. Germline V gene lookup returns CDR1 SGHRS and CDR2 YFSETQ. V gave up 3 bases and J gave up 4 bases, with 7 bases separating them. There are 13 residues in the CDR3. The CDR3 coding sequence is TGCGCCAGCAGCTCCCTCTCCACCGGGGAGCTGTTTTTT. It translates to CASSSLSTGELFF.

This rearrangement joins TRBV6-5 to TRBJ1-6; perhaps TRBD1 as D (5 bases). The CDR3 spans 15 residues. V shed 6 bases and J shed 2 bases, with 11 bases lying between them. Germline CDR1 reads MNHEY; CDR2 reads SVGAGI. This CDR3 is CASRDSLAYNSPLHF. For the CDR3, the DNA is TGTGCCAGCAGAGACAGTTTGGCCTATAATTCACCCCTCCACTTT.

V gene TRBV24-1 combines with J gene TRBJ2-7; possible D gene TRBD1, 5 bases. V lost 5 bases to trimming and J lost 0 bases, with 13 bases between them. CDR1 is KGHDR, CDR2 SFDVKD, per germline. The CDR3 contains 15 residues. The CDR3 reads CATSARGRPSYEQYF. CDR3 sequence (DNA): TGTGCCACCAGTGCAAGGGGCCGGCCCTCCTACGAGCAGTACTTC.